Reported below is one TCR beta chain. What it binds is not known. This sample was included in a study of T cells in localized non-small cell lung cancer. Study-wide results and caveats: Of the top 100 tumor clones, median roughly 60 were in adjacent lung, approximately 28 among its top 100.

V shed 1 base, J shed 13 bases, and the junction held 10 bases outside the gene matches. The CDR3 has 15 residues. Germline V gene sequence: CDR1 SGHVS, CDR2 FQNEAQ. The data were produced by immunoSEQ multiplex PCR, yet TCRdb's version contains in-frame clones alone and is incomplete. The data contain about 59,000 clones, approximately 90% of them seen just once; the ten biggest clones take up approximately 22%. This sample comprised peripheral blood, obtained before any cancer treatment. The sequence was obtained from a man aged 35-75 years with stage I squamous cell lung carcinoma. The chain recombines TRBV7-8 with TRBJ2-1, with 10 positions matching TRBD2. CDR3 coding DNA: TGTGCCAGCAGCTTAGATCTAGCGGGAGTGGTTCAACAGTTCTTC. This gives the protein CASSLDLAGVVQQFF.